These 20 T cell receptor beta chains share one sample of origin, sequenced in a study of T cell changes during pregnancy in multiple sclerosis. Measured with immunoSEQ multiplex PCR; TCRdb has only the in-frame clones, and not every one. Among 70,000 to 90,000 clones, 90% to 95% were seen once, and the ten largest hold over 0.8%. Material: peripheral blood, obtained in the first trimester of pregnancy. These TCRs come from a female donor with multiple sclerosis, enrolled in a pregnancy study.

The V call is TRBV9, the J call TRBJ1-4; possibly TRBD1 for D (5 bases). This CDR3 is built from 15 residues. V was shortened by 4 bases and J by 5 bases, with 15 bases between the two germline ends. Germline V lookup: CDR1 SGDLS, CDR2 YYNGEE. The chain's CDR3 is CASSPHQGVNEKLFF. CDR3 nucleotides: TGTGCCAGCAGCCCCCACCAAGGGGTAAATGAAAAACTGTTTTTT.

The rearrangement links TRBV11-2 to TRBJ1-5; possibly TRBD1 for D (6 bases). Germline CDR1 and CDR2: SGHAT and FQNNGV. CDR3 length: 15 amino acids. V gave up 5 bases and J gave up 10 bases, with 21 bases separating them. The CDR3 nucleotides read TGTGCCAGCAGCCCTACCGCAGCAATGGACAGCCCCCAGCATTTT. Protein: CASSPTAAMDSPQHF. The full variable domain, in which reference TRBV11-2 and TRBJ1-5 provide the parts outside the CDR3, is EAGVAQSPRYKIIEKRQSVAFWCNPISGHATLYWYQQILGQGPKLLIQFQNNGVVDDSQLPKDRFSAERLKGVDSTLKIQPAKLEDSAVYLCASSPTAAMDSPQHFGDGTRLSIL.

This sequence joins TRBV27 and TRBJ2-2; 7 nucleotides agree with TRBD2. The CDR3 spans 15 residues. The germline V gene encodes CDR1 MNHEY and CDR2 SMNVEV (reference sequence). V gave up 2 bases and J gave up 5 bases; unmatched junction bases: 5. The CDR3 reads CASSLSGVPTGELFF. Written as DNA, the CDR3 is TGTGCCAGCAGTTTAAGCGGGGTGCCGACCGGGGAGCTGTTTTTT.

This clone was observed once. The CDR3 is CASSSDRGYEQYF. The CDR3 DNA reads TGTGCCAGTAGTAGTGACAGGGGATACGAGCAGTACTTC. The rearrangement joins TRBV19 to TRBJ2-7; 8 nucleotides match TRBD1. This CDR3 has 13 residues. Germline V gives CDR1 LNHDA, CDR2 SQIVND (reference sequence). V shed 4 bases, J shed 4 bases, and the junction held 3 bases outside the gene matches.

The chain recombines TRBV6-6 with TRBJ2-7, with 7 nucleotides matching TRBD1. Trimming at V came to 7 bases and at J to 0 bases, leaving 9 bases not matched to a gene. CDR1 MNHNY and CDR2 SVGAGI come from the germline V gene (reference sequence). The CDR3 is made up of 15 amino acids. This CDR3 is CASNPGQLLSYEQYF. In DNA, the CDR3 is TGTGCCAGCAACCCGGGACAGTTGCTCTCCTACGAGCAGTACTTC.

This chain links TRBV7-8 with TRBJ1-1; possibly TRBD1 for D (5 bases). The CDR3 sequence is 15 residues long. Per the germline V gene, CDR1 is SGHVS and CDR2 is FQNEAQ. V dropped 6 bases and J dropped 0 bases, with 14 bases sitting between them. CDR3 amino acids: CASSQDHRMNTEAFF. The CDR3 region has the DNA TGTGCCAGCAGTCAAGACCACAGGATGAACACTGAAGCTTTCTTT. Together with reference TRBV7-8 and TRBJ1-1, the CDR3 gives the full variable domain: GAGVSQSPRYKVAKRGQDVALRCDPISGHVSLFWYQQALGQGPEFLTYFQNEAQLDKSGLPSDRFFAERPEGSVSTLKIQRTQQEDSAVYLCASSQDHRMNTEAFFGQGTRLTVV.

The chain employs TRBV6-6 and TRBJ2-5; D is unresolved. The CDR3 loop spans 11 amino acids. Germline V CDR1 and CDR2: MNHNY, SVGAGI (reference sequence). Between the trimmed V and J ends, which lost 8 bases and 5 bases, there was a span of 9 bases. The CDR3 coding sequence is TGTGCCAGCCGCGGTGCGGAGACCCAGTACTTC. It specifies CASRGAETQYF.

The V and J genes are TRBV5-1 and TRBJ2-7; D uncertain. This CDR3 is 13 amino acids long. The V gene lost 1 base and the J gene lost 2 bases, with 7 bases spanning the gap. Germline V gene data show CDR1 as SGHRS and CDR2 as YFSETQ. CDR3 nucleotides: TGCGCCAGCAGCTTGCAGGTCGCCTACGAGCAGTACTTC. Its protein product is CASSLQVAYEQYF.

CDR3 nucleotide sequence: TGTGCCAGCAGCACTGCGGGGGGTAACTATGGCTACACCTTC. Its translation is CASSTAGGNYGYTF. The chain employs TRBV6-5 and TRBJ1-2; perhaps TRBD1 as D (5 bases). The CDR3 contains 14 residues. CDR1 and CDR2 (germline): MNHEY, SVGAGI. V dropped 6 bases and J dropped 1 base, with 12 bases sitting between them.

This chain uses TRBV29-1 with TRBJ1-1; maybe TRBD1 (6 bases). This CDR3 contains 11 residues. CDR1 SQVTM and CDR2 ANQGSEA come from the germline V gene. V was pared by 8 bases and J by 8 bases, with 15 bases between. The CDR3 sequence is CSLRTGTEAFF. CDR3 DNA: TGCAGCCTTCGAACCGGGACAGAAGCTTTCTTT. The variable domain in full, with the rest retrieved from reference TRBV29-1 and TRBJ1-1, is SAVISQKPSRDICQRGTSLTIQCQVDSQVTMMFWYRQQPGQSLTLIATANQGSEATYESGFVIDKFPISRPNLTFSTLTVSNMSPEDSSIYLCSLRTGTEAFFGQGTRLTVV.

The count of this clone is one. This chain joins TRBV7-2 and TRBJ2-7, with a tentative D call TRBD1 (6 bases). This CDR3 is 18 amino acids long. V was cut by 0 bases and J by 3 bases, with 21 bases left in between. Germline CDR1 is SGHTA and CDR2 is FQGNSA. This CDR3 is CASSLARSRAGVRYEQYF. The CDR3 region has the DNA TGTGCCAGCAGCTTAGCCCGTTCGAGGGCAGGGGTGCGCTACGAGCAGTACTTC.

The rearrangement joins TRBV19 to TRBJ2-2, with D perhaps matching TRBD2 (6 bases). The CDR3 runs 19 residues. Trimming stripped 0 bases from V and 3 bases from J, with 20 bases between. Germline V lookup: CDR1 LNHDA, CDR2 SQIVND (reference sequence). CDR3 sequence reads: CASSIDLYKPGLHTGELFF. CDR3 DNA sequence: TGTGCCAGTAGTATAGATCTATATAAGCCGGGACTTCACACCGGGGAGCTGTTTTTT.

The chain employs TRBV19 and TRBJ2-7; 7 nucleotides agree with TRBD2. CDR3 size: 15 residues. CDR1 LNHDA and CDR2 SQIVND come from the germline V gene (reference sequence). The V gene end was trimmed by 1 base and the J gene end by 2 bases; junction bases not matched to a gene: 5. The CDR3 reads CASSIASGTTYEQYF. The CDR3 nucleotides are TGTGCCAGTAGTATAGCATCCGGGACTACCTACGAGCAGTACTTC.

The genes are TRBV7-2 and TRBJ1-5, with 7 bases that match TRBD1. Trimming removed 1 base from V and 5 bases from J; junction bases left unmatched: 8. CDR3 length equals 16 residues. Per the germline V gene, CDR1 is SGHTA and CDR2 is FQGNSA. The CDR3 DNA follows: TGTGCCAGCAGCTTAGACATCAGACAGGGAGATCAGCCCCAGCATTTT. Protein sequence: CASSLDIRQGDQPQHF.

The genes are TRBV15 and TRBJ1-6, with 7 bases that match TRBD1. CDR3 length: 15 residues. V was pared by 4 bases and J by 7 bases, with 7 bases of the junction left unmatched. Germline V CDR1 and CDR2: LNHNV, YYDKDF (reference sequence). CDR3: CATSTGDRANSPLHF. DNA for the CDR3: TGTGCCACCAGCACAGGTGACAGGGCAAATTCACCCCTCCACTTT.

V usage is TRBV6-1 and J usage is TRBJ2-3, with 14 positions matching TRBD2. This CDR3 spans 15 amino acids. V lost 10 bases and J lost 6; bases outside the gene matches: 9. The germline gives CDR1 MNHNS, CDR2 SASEGT. CDR3 in DNA: TGTGCCACCCGCTGGGGACTAGCGGGAGAGGATACGCAGTATTTT. As protein: CATRWGLAGEDTQYF.

The genes are TRBV4-2 and TRBJ1-1; unclear D gene. The CDR3 totals 13 residues. V lost 1 base, J lost 1 base, and 4 bases lay in between. The germline gives CDR1 LGHNA, CDR2 YNFKEQ. This CDR3 is CASSQGGNTEAFF. The CDR3 region has the DNA TGTGCCAGCAGCCAAGGCGGGAACACTGAAGCTTTCTTT.

The rearrangement links TRBV29-1 to TRBJ2-7, with 7 bases fitting TRBD1. Per the germline V gene, CDR1 is SQVTM and CDR2 is ANQGSEA. CDR3 length equals 12 residues. Trimming at V came to 6 bases and at J to 5 bases, leaving 7 bases not matched to a gene. The CDR3 DNA reads as TGCAGCGTATACAGGGGATTCAACGAGCAGTACTTC. Its protein is CSVYRGFNEQYF.

The chain has TRBV11-2 and TRBJ2-7, with 7 positions matching TRBD2. J was trimmed by 4 bases and V by 4 bases; bases with no gene match: 7. CDR1 and CDR2 (germline): SGHAT, FQNNGV. The CDR3 length is 14 residues. Here the CDR3 DNA reads TGTGCCAGCAGCTCCCGGACTAGTGGTTACGAGCAGTACTTC. Translating it yields CASSSRTSGYEQYF.

The V and J genes are TRBV27 and TRBJ1-1; 8 bases are shared with TRBD1. This CDR3 comprises 15 residues. The V and J ends lost 6 bases and 5 bases, in that order; junction bases with no gene match: 11. The germline V gene has CDR1 MNHEY and CDR2 SMNVEV (reference sequence). The CDR3 bases are TGTGCCAGCAGCCGTTGGACAGGGAGGGGAACTGAAGCTTTCTTT. Amino acid sequence: CASSRWTGRGTEAFF.